Here is one T cell receptor (beta chain) with its context. The antigen remains unidentified. The sample comes from a study of cytomegalovirus exposure and HLA in healthy donors. For the study at large: Membership in the Caucasian-associated ancestry cluster was found for about four fifths of nearly 400 genotyped donors. Study-level points and caveats: When analyzed later, a missense DCLRE1C variant was found to be linked to TCR beta V- and J-gene trimming.

Germline loops: CDR1 SNHLY, CDR2 FYNNEI. The junction had 4 bases not matched to a gene; V was cut back by 3 bases and J by 4 bases. This CDR3 has 16 amino acids. Primers included in the PCR were 60 Vbeta and 13 Jbeta primers. Sequencing used immunoSEQ multiplex PCR; TCRdb keeps in-frame clones, though not all of them. The sample contains about 130,000 clones, roughly 70% of which appear only once. The V call is TRBV2, the J call TRBJ2-5; TRBD2 matches at 14 bases. The clonotype originates from a woman aged 55 to 70 in good health and CMV-seropositive. What was sequenced was PBMCs. CDR3 region: CASSEGTSGRGETQYF. As DNA, the CDR3 is TGTGCCAGCAGTGAGGGGACTAGCGGGAGAGGAGAGACCCAGTACTTC.